What follows are 23 T cell receptor beta chains derived from one specimen sequenced in a study of blood T cell repertoires in COVID-19. The protocol was immunoSEQ multiplex PCR, while the TCRdb copy is restricted to in-frame clones and leaves out a portion. The sample has 70,000 to 85,000 clones, approximately 89% seen once; the top ten hold about 2.1%. Input material: peripheral blood. The origin of the receptors is a woman aged 55-75 years with acute or convalescent COVID-19.

V is TRBV5-4 and J is TRBJ2-5; tentative D call: TRBD1 (6 bases). This CDR3 is 15 amino acids long. The V end was cut by 7 bases, the J end by 2 bases, with 18 bases between. Germline-derived CDR1 and CDR2 are SGHNT and YYREEE (reference sequence). CDR3 in amino acids: CASFSGQSVQETQYF. Written as DNA, the CDR3 is TGTGCCAGCTTCTCGGGACAATCCGTACAAGAGACCCAGTACTTC.

V and J are TRBV19 and TRBJ1-1, with 7 bases aligning to TRBD1. The CDR3 consists of 14 residues. V trimming: 1 base; J trimming: 5 bases; junction bases outside the gene matches: 4. The germline gives CDR1 LNHDA, CDR2 SQIVND (reference sequence). CDR3 coding DNA: TGTGCCAGTAGTATAGGACAGGGAAGGACTGAAGCTTTCTTT. Translating it yields CASSIGQGRTEAFF.

The chain couples TRBV7-9 to TRBJ1-1; D gene uncertain. Per germline, CDR1 SEHNR and CDR2 FQNEAQ (reference sequence). V was cut by 3 bases and J by 4 bases, with 12 bases left in between. The CDR3 loop spans 14 amino acids. The CDR3 is CASSFVVAGTEAFF. In nucleotides, the CDR3 is TGTGCCAGCAGCTTTGTAGTGGCGGGCACTGAAGCTTTCTTT.

The chain couples TRBV25-1 to TRBJ1-1; D gene uncertain. CDR1 and CDR2 from the germline V gene are MGHDK and SYGVNS. The CDR3 runs to 14 residues. Trimming shortened V by 6 bases and J by 5 bases, and 16 bases separated the two germline ends. The CDR3 reads CASSPIGRETEAFF. The CDR3 nucleotides read TGTGCCAGCAGCCCAATCGGGAGGGAAACTGAAGCTTTCTTT.

This clone turned up a few times. The V call is TRBV11-3, the J call TRBJ2-7; TRBD2 is a possible D gene (7 bases). Trimming took off 11 bases at V and 5 bases at J, with 22 bases between the two ends. Looked up from germline, CDR1 is SGHNT and CDR2 is YENEEA. The CDR3 loop spans 14 amino acids. The CDR3 protein is CAYHRRGPLDEQYF. CDR3 sequence (DNA): TGTGCCTACCATAGGCGGGGGCCCCTAGACGAGCAGTACTTC.

The rearrangement links TRBV7-8 to TRBJ2-7, with 13 bases aligning to TRBD2. The CDR3 has 16 residues. Germline loops: CDR1 SGHVS, CDR2 FQNEAQ. Germline trimming cut 7 bases from V and 2 bases from J; bases unmatched to any gene: 8. The CDR3 sequence: CASTDPLAGGPYEQYF. CDR3 sequence (DNA): TGTGCCAGCACTGACCCACTAGCGGGAGGGCCCTACGAGCAGTACTTC.

The chain recombines TRBV4-2 with TRBJ1-5; maybe TRBD1 (6 bases). CDR1 is LGHNA and CDR2 is YNFKEQ in the germline V gene. The CDR3 sequence is 15 residues long. Trimming left V 0 bases short and J 4 bases short, with 10 bases between. CDR3 nucleotides: TGTGCCAGCAGCCAAGACGGGCAGGGGAATCAGCCCCAGCATTTT. It encodes CASSQDGQGNQPQHF.

The chain uses TRBV2 and TRBJ2-2; D unclear. The length of the CDR3 is 14 residues. Germline CDR1 reads SNHLY; CDR2 reads FYNNEI. Trimming cost V 4 bases and J 4 bases, with 10 bases left between them. The CDR3 DNA sequence: TGTGCCAGCAGTGTTCAGAGAGGCACCGGGGAGCTGTTTTTT. It codes for CASSVQRGTGELFF.

V and J are TRBV5-4 and TRBJ1-4; D is perhaps TRBD1 (6 bases). The CDR3 has 17 residues. Deletions cut 0 bases from V and 2 bases from J, with 14 bases between. The germline gives CDR1 SGHNT, CDR2 YYREEE (reference sequence). The CDR3 here is CASSLARGGKTNEKLFF. The CDR3 DNA reads as TGTGCCAGCAGCTTGGCGAGAGGGGGAAAGACTAATGAAAAACTGTTTTTT.

V is TRBV3-1 (or the pseudogene TRBV3-2) and J is TRBJ2-5; D possibly corresponds to TRBD1 (5 bases). Germline V gene data show CDR1 as LGHDT and CDR2 as YNNKEL (reference sequence). The CDR3 is 12 residues long. V lost 6 bases and J 3 bases, leaving 8 bases between the germline ends. CDR3 in DNA: TGTGCCAGCAGACAGGTCGAAGAGACCCAGTACTTC. Protein: CASRQVEETQYF.

The sample holds one count of this clone. The chain carries TRBV5-1 and TRBJ2-3; perhaps TRBD2 as D (6 bases). This CDR3 has 16 amino acids. Germline-derived CDR1 and CDR2 are SGHRS and YFSETQ. With 0 bases removed from V and 8 bases from J, the gap between germline ends came to 19 bases. The CDR3, as DNA: TGCGCCAGCAGCTTGGTCGGGAGCCAGATAGAGGGTACGCAGTATTTT. It specifies CASSLVGSQIEGTQYF. Drawing the rest from reference TRBV5-1 and TRBJ2-3, the complete variable domain is KAGVTQTPRYLIKTRGQQVTLSCSPISGHRSVSWYQQTPGQGLQFLFEYFSETQRNKGNFPGRFSGRQFSNSRSEMNVSTLELGDSALYLCASSLVGSQIEGTQYFGPGTRLTVL.

The chain uses TRBV3-1 (or the pseudogene TRBV3-2) and TRBJ1-1; no reliable D call. Germline V gene sequence: CDR1 LGHDT, CDR2 YNNKEL (reference sequence). CDR3 length: 14 residues. Deletions cut 4 bases from V and 1 base from J, with 10 bases between. CDR3 in DNA: TGTGCCAGCAGCCCACCAAGCCCGAACACTGAAGCTTTCTTT. Protein product: CASSPPSPNTEAFF.

The J gene is TRBJ2-2, the V gene TRBV30, with 11 nucleotides matching TRBD2. Germline assignment: CDR1 GTSNPN and CDR2 SVGIG (reference sequence). The V gene end was trimmed by 5 bases and the J gene end by 5 bases; junction bases not matched to a gene: 7. The CDR3 is 15 amino acids. The DNA of the CDR3 is TGTGCCTGGTTCGGGACTAGCGGAATTACCGGGGAGCTGTTTTTT. Translated: CAWFGTSGITGELFF.

V usage is TRBV3-1 (or the pseudogene TRBV3-2) and J usage is TRBJ1-4; D is ambiguous. Germline CDR1 is LGHDT and CDR2 is YNNKEL (reference sequence). This CDR3 contains 16 residues. V was trimmed by 4 bases and J by 0 bases, leaving 12 bases between them. The CDR3, as DNA: TGTGCCAGCAGCCCATCCGGTCGGGCAACTAATGAAAAACTGTTTTTT. Amino acids: CASSPSGRATNEKLFF.

The genes are TRBV7-2 and TRBJ2-6; no reliable D call. V gave up 2 bases and J gave up 0 bases, with 5 bases separating them. The CDR3 runs 15 residues. CDR1 and CDR2 from the germline V gene are SGHTA and FQGNSA. This CDR3 is CASSLWHSGANVLTF. The CDR3 DNA reads as TGTGCCAGCAGCTTATGGCACTCTGGGGCCAACGTCCTGACTTTC.

This chain joins TRBV19 and TRBJ2-7, with 10 positions matching TRBD1. The CDR3 runs 16 residues. J gave up 0 bases and V 6 bases, and 8 bases lay outside the gene matches. Per germline, CDR1 LNHDA and CDR2 SQIVND (reference sequence). CDR3 in amino acids: CASRMTGGESSYEQYF. CDR3 coding DNA: TGTGCCAGTAGGATGACAGGGGGCGAAAGCTCCTACGAGCAGTACTTC.

This clone is a singleton in its sample. V gene TRBV2 combines with J gene TRBJ2-5, with TRBD2 matching 11 bases. The CDR3 loop spans 16 amino acids. Germline assignment: CDR1 SNHLY and CDR2 FYNNEI. V lost 4 bases, J lost 2 bases, and 6 bases stayed unmatched. The CDR3 nucleotides read TGTGCCAGCAGTGGCCTAGCGGGGGGAAGGCAAGAGACCCAGTACTTC. The encoded protein is CASSGLAGGRQETQYF.

The chain couples TRBV12-3 or TRBV12-4 to TRBJ1-5; maybe TRBD1 (6 bases). There are 13 residues in the CDR3. The V gene lost 2 bases and the J gene lost 4 bases, with 6 bases spanning the gap. In nucleotides, the CDR3 is TGTGCCAGCAGTTTAACAGGGAATCAGCCCCAGCATTTT. Its translation: CASSLTGNQPQHF.

V is TRBV7-2 and J is TRBJ1-1, with TRBD1 matching over 8 bases. The CDR3 consists of 14 residues. Germline V gene data show CDR1 as SGHTA and CDR2 as FQGNSA. Trimming cost V 4 bases and J 6 bases; bases outside gene matches: 7. The CDR3 DNA sequence: TGTGCCAGCAGCTCTGGGACAGGCCTGGCTGAAGCTTTCTTT. It is translated as CASSSGTGLAEAFF.

The V call is TRBV19, the J call TRBJ1-2, with 8 bases identical to TRBD1. The CDR3 contains 14 residues. Trimming took 3 bases from V and 7 from J; bases not matched to a gene: 7. The germline V gene has CDR1 LNHDA and CDR2 SQIVND (reference sequence). The CDR3 region is CASSISQGARGYTF. In nucleotides, the CDR3 is TGTGCCAGTAGTATCTCGCAGGGGGCTCGTGGCTACACCTTC.

This clone occurred once. The V call is TRBV19, the J call TRBJ1-2; weak D call: TRBD1 (6 bases). V lost 3 bases and J 3 bases, leaving 14 bases between the germline ends. CDR1 and CDR2 (germline): LNHDA, SQIVND (reference sequence). The CDR3 spans 15 residues. The CDR3: CASSISRTDYYGYTF. The CDR3 DNA reads TGTGCCAGTAGTATCTCACGGACAGACTACTATGGCTACACCTTC.

J is TRBJ2-7 and V is TRBV30, with D perhaps TRBD1 (6 bases). Germline V lookup: CDR1 GTSNPN, CDR2 SVGIG (reference sequence). Trimming took off 0 bases at V and 8 bases at J, with 14 bases between the two ends. The CDR3 is 13 amino acids. The CDR3 region has the DNA TGTGCCTGGAGTGTACTGGAACAGGGCCAGCAGTACTTC. Its protein is CAWSVLEQGQQYF.

This sequence joins TRBV15 and TRBJ1-6, with D possibly being TRBD1 (5 bases). V lost 8 bases and J lost 5, with 13 bases in between. Germline V gene sequence: CDR1 LNHNV, CDR2 YYDKDF (reference sequence). This CDR3 comprises 14 residues. CDR3 in amino acids: CATARLTDNSPLHF. The CDR3 coding sequence is TGTGCCACCGCCCGGCTGACAGATAATTCACCCCTCCACTTT. Full variable domain (rest looked up from reference TRBV15 and TRBJ1-6): DAMVIQNPRYQVTQFGKPVTLSCSQTLNHNVMYWYQQKSSQAPKLLFHYYDKDFNNEADTPDNFQSRRPNTSFCFLDIRSPGLGDTAMYLCATARLTDNSPLHFGNGTRLTVT.